This TCR beta chain was observed in a study of T cells in Graves' hyperthyroidism and ophthalmopathy. Broader study findings: A model of 13 V-J pairs discriminated ophthalmopathy from stable hyperthyroidism. Expanded thyroid clonotypes (above 0.001) were mostly also found in blood.

Amplified regions were TCR beta CDR3 sequences from RNA transcripts. The HTBI primer set drove a first-round RT-PCR of the TCR CDR3. TCRdb called the multiplex PCR reads again in MiXCR, with one record for every CDR3 protein. This sample has a few hundred thousand distinct CDR3 sequences, with around 42% found just once. The CDR3 consists of 14 residues. Germline V gives CDR1 SEHNR, CDR2 FQNEAQ (reference sequence). The V gene lost 5 bases and the J gene lost 6 bases, with 17 bases spanning the gap. Across 18 months, stable Graves' hyperthyroidism was marked by no progression to ophthalmopathy. This clonotype was counted at least ten times. The antigen remains undetermined.

The rearrangement joins TRBV7-9 to TRBJ2-7; tentative D call: TRBD2 (6 bases). The clonotype originates from a woman under 30 with Graves' hyperthyroidism. The sequenced sample consisted of peripheral blood or thyroid tissue (not recorded which). CDR3: CASSAQGGATEQYF. DNA of the CDR3: TGTGCCAGCAGCGCCCAGGGAGGAGCTACCGAGCAGTACTTC.